The rows below give T cell receptor beta chains drawn from one sample of a study of CXCR3-negative and CXCR3-positive naive CD8 T cells. TCRdb reprocessed the 5' RACE reads, keeping one entry per CDR3 protein, no DNA. The sample holds tens of thousands of distinct CDR3 sequences. The sequenced sample was memory CD8+ T cells from blood. The source of these receptors is a human donor in good health. Some clones in this sample may be carry-over from other donors' samples. Both conserved end residues are part of each CDR3. The order of the fields is CDR3 length, clone size, V gene, J gene, CDR3 protein. Clone size, where shown, is once, few, many, or a class for clones that have expanded.

17,-,TRBV4-3,TRBJ2-5,CASSQASTGTLQETQYF
15,-,TRBV7-8,TRBJ1-1,CASSPRGDSVSEAFF
15,-,TRBV7-3,TRBJ2-1,CASSQGLAGNNEQFF
15,-,TRBV6-5,TRBJ2-7,CASSYLGQAPSEQYF
14,-,TRBV5-1,TRBJ1-2,CASSFWGYNYGYTF
13,-,TRBV11-3,TRBJ2-1,CASSSPARNEQLF
18,-,TRBV9,TRBJ2-1,CASSVVGASGSTANEQFF
13,medium-sized,TRBV24-1,TRBJ1-4,CATMDSDNEKLFF
12,-,TRBV20-1,TRBJ1-1,CSAREGSGEAFF
14,-,TRBV11-2,TRBJ2-7,CASTFTGSLSEQYF
12,-,TRBV21-1,TRBJ2-7,CASSRRIYEQYF
14,-,TRBV10-1,TRBJ2-7,CASSEDRSPYEQYF
14,-,TRBV18,TRBJ1-2,CASSPPYENYGYTF
15,-,TRBV9,TRBJ2-5,CASSAGAAFWETQYF
13,-,TRBV28,TRBJ1-2,CASSPPGGGGYTF
15,-,TRBV5-8,TRBJ2-5,CASTLGAGDQETQYF
14,-,TRBV10-3,TRBJ2-3,CATQPAGEAPAQYF
14,-,TRBV20-1,TRBJ2-7,CSARDEAGGYEQYF
14,-,TRBV7-2,TRBJ2-7,CASSMTGKFYEQYF
14,-,TRBV7-9,TRBJ2-1,CASNPGLAYNEQFF
11,-,TRBV30,TRBJ2-1,CAWGVGAGQFF
15,-,TRBV11-2,TRBJ2-5,CASSLEKRAVETQYF
16,-,TRBV12-5,TRBJ2-5,CASGLGTGRDRETQYF
16,-,TRBV12-3/TRBV12-4,TRBJ2-3,CASSAGLPPISDTQYF
13,-,TRBV7-9,TRBJ2-7,CASSPMSSYEQYF